The clone carrying this T cell receptor (beta chain) was counted many times. Its antigen is undetermined. This CDR3 contains 17 residues. V lost 0 bases and J 5 bases, leaving 16 bases between the germline ends. Germline V gives CDR1 SGHTA, CDR2 FQGNSA. This specimen belongs to a study of T-cell reconstitution after alpha-beta-depleted transplantation in children. Study-wide points: In patients about two months after transplant, alpha-beta T cells reportedly arose from several hundred expanded graft clones. Newly made T cells mostly supplied T-cell counts and diversity one year after transplant.

Using unique molecular identifiers, the investigators prepared the TCRbeta library. TCRdb used MiXCR to reprocess the PCR reads, holding one entry per CDR3 protein. The table has roughly 280,000 distinct CDR3 sequences, 11% seen once; the top ten hold roughly a quarter. The sample was peripheral blood, taken 180 days after TCRalphabeta/CD19-depleted stem cell transplant. V usage is TRBV7-2 and J usage is TRBJ2-2; D may be TRBD1 (7 bases). The source is a male patient aged 2-10 years who had a stem cell transplant for chronic granulomatous disease, so the T cells may come from the graft donor. For the CDR3, the DNA is TGTGCCAGCAGCTTAGCTCAAGACAGGGCGGGGACCGGGGAGCTGTTTTTT. Residues: CASSLAQDRAGTGELFF.